Here is one TCR beta chain with its context. Combining a sample-barcoded 5' primer with a J-beta primer mix, a second PCR ran for about 7 to 11 cycles. Each CDR3 protein is one row after TCRdb ran MiXCR on the 5' RACE reads. The sample carries about 1.8 million distinct CDR3 sequences, roughly 49% recorded once. The data were taken from a study of blood T cells in healthy people across ages. With V trimmed by 8 bases and J by 6 bases, 10 bases remained unmatched. The CDR3 spans 13 residues. The germline V gene encodes CDR1 SQVTM and CDR2 ANQGSEA. The sequenced sample consisted of blood. The chain recombines TRBV29-1 with TRBJ1-5, with TRBD1 identical over 7 bases. The receptor's source is a woman in her thirties or forties in good health. CDR3 in amino acids: CSPETGRPQPQHF. Here the CDR3 DNA reads TGCAGCCCTGAGACAGGGAGGCCTCAGCCCCAGCATTTT.